This entry features one TCR beta chain sequence. No antigen is known for it. The authors reverse transcribed roughly 0.5 to 1 ug RNA with random hexamers. By means of immunoSEQ multiplex PCR, TCR beta CDR3 spanning 54 Vbeta and 13 Jbeta underwent amplification. MiXCR, run by TCRdb on the immunoSEQ multiplex PCR reads, gives a single entry per CDR3 protein. The sample shows roughly 130,000 distinct CDR3 sequences, roughly 96% of them seen only once. The data were taken from a study of CD8 T cells in Susac syndrome. Sequencing of TCR beta, carried out with a high-throughput approach, was applied to CD8+ and CD4+ T cells from the blood. Negative isolation yielded the CD8+ and CD4+ T cells, while FACS enriched the TEMRA cells. CDR1 is GTSNPN and CDR2 is SVGIG in the germline V gene (reference sequence). The CDR3 extends over 11 amino acids. Trimming took off 5 bases at V and 4 bases at J, with 6 bases between the two ends.

Study-wide findings and caveats: Only a relatively small number of individuals were included in the TCR sequencing and HLA analysis.

The sample was CD4+ T cells from PBMCs. The chain couples TRBV30 to TRBJ2-1, with a tentative D call TRBD1 (5 bases). The sequence was collected from a human donor in good health. The CDR3 region has the DNA TGTGCCTGGGGACAATACAATGAGCAGTTCTTC. Amino acids: CAWGQYNEQFF.